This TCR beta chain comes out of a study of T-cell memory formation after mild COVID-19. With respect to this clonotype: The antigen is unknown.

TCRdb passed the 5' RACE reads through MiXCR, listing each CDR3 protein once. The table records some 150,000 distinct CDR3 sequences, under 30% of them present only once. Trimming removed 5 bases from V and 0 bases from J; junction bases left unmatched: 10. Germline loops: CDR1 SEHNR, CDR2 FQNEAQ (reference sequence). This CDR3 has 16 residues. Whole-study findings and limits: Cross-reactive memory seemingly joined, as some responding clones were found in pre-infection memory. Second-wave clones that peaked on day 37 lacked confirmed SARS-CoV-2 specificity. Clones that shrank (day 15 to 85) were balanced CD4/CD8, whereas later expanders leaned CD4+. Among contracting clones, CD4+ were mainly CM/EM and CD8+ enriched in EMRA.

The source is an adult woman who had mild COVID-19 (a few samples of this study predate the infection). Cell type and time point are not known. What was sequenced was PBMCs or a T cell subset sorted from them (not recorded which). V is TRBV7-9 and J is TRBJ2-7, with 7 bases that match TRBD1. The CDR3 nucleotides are TGTGCCAGCAGCCCTCCGGGACAGTTGAGCTCCTACGAGCAGTACTTC. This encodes CASSPPGQLSSYEQYF.